Listed below are T cell receptor beta chains from one sample, sequenced in a study of blood T cells in healthy people across ages. TCRdb recomputed calls from the 5' RACE reads with MiXCR, one row per CDR3 protein. This table holds roughly 1,000,000 distinct CDR3 sequences, approximately 26% found once. The same data also contributed to another study, on T cells of mothers and their children.

Sequencing was carried out using blood. The receptors were gathered from a girl aged 2 to 10 in good health. Both conserved end residues are part of each CDR3. A D gene is named only where the DNA matches it firmly. The listing skips clone size in some rows; elsewhere it reads once, few, many or a size class.

size: once; V: TRBV12-3/TRBV12-4; J: TRBJ2-3; D: -; DNA: TGTGCCAGCAGCCTAAGGACTCCTGACACAGATACGCAGTATTTT; CDR3: CASSLRTPDTDTQYF
size: few; V: TRBV28; J: TRBJ2-7; D: -; DNA: TGTGCCAGCAGTTTTCAGAAACTAGCCGCTACCTACGAGCAGTACTTC; CDR3: CASSFQKLAATYEQYF
size: -; V: TRBV6-1; J: TRBJ1-1; D: -; DNA: TGTGCCAGCAGGATCGGACACGTCATGAACACTGAAGCTTTCTTT; CDR3: CASRIGHVMNTEAFF
size: -; V: TRBV5-1; J: TRBJ1-2; D: -; DNA: TGCGCCAGCAGCTTGGCCTCGGTGGTCTATGGCTACACCTTC; CDR3: CASSLASVVYGYTF
size: -; V: TRBV12-3/TRBV12-4; J: TRBJ2-7; D: TRBD2; DNA: TGTGCCAGCAGTTTAAGCGGGGCGGGGGAGCAGTACTTC; CDR3: CASSLSGAGEQYF
size: -; V: TRBV29-1; J: TRBJ2-5; D: -; DNA: TGCAGCGTTGAGGGCACCCGTTCTGAGGAGACCCAGTACTTC; CDR3: CSVEGTRSEETQYF
size: few; V: TRBV4-1; J: TRBJ1-4; D: -; DNA: TGCGCCAGCAGCCATTTTAGCCTAGCTTCTTCTAATGAAAAACTGTTTTTT; CDR3: CASSHFSLASSNEKLFF
size: -; V: TRBV11-2; J: TRBJ2-2; D: -; DNA: TGTGCCAGCAGCTTTTTTCGTGGGGGGCGCGAAGACGGGGAGCTGTTTTTT; CDR3: CASSFFRGGREDGELFF
size: -; V: TRBV28; J: TRBJ2-5; D: TRBD2; DNA: TGTGCCAGCAGTTTATGGTCAGCGGGGGAGACCCAGTACTTC; CDR3: CASSLWSAGETQYF
size: few; V: TRBV7-2; J: TRBJ1-2; D: -; DNA: TGTGCCAGCAGCTTAGGGACAGTGGATGGCTACACCTTC; CDR3: CASSLGTVDGYTF
size: few; V: TRBV4-2; J: TRBJ1-2; D: TRBD1; DNA: TGTGCCAGCAGCCAAGAGTCGGCTGACAGGGTAGATGGCTACACCTTC; CDR3: CASSQESADRVDGYTF
size: once; V: TRBV7-9; J: TRBJ2-1; D: TRBD1; DNA: TGTGCCAGCAGCTTAGGTTCAGGGGGCGGCCTGGTCAATGAGCAGTTCTTC; CDR3: CASSLGSGGGLVNEQFF
size: few; V: TRBV20-1; J: TRBJ1-4; D: -; DNA: TGCAGTGCTAGAGCCCTAGAAAAGGTGGAAAAACTGTTTTTT; CDR3: CSARALEKVEKLFF
size: -; V: TRBV4-1; J: TRBJ2-3; D: -; DNA: TGCGCCAGCAGCCAAGATAATTTGGGGGGAAGGAGCACAGATACGCAGTATTTT; CDR3: CASSQDNLGGRSTDTQYF
size: few; V: TRBV7-6; J: TRBJ2-2; D: TRBD2; DNA: TGTGCCAGCACCCCAGAGCTAGCGGGGCTGGCCGGGGAGCTGTTTTTT; CDR3: CASTPELAGLAGELFF
size: -; V: TRBV7-2; J: TRBJ2-3; D: TRBD1; DNA: TGTGCCAGCAGCTGGGACAGTCCTAGCACAGATACGCAGTATTTT; CDR3: CASSWDSPSTDTQYF
size: -; V: TRBV29-1; J: TRBJ1-2; D: -; DNA: TGCAGCGTTGAAGATTGGGGCTCTCTAGGGTATGGCTACACCTTC; CDR3: CSVEDWGSLGYGYTF
size: few; V: TRBV28; J: TRBJ1-2; D: -; DNA: TGTGCCACCGAGACCCAAGCTGCGTACGGCTACACCTTC; CDR3: CATETQAAYGYTF
size: few; V: TRBV2; J: TRBJ2-7; D: -; DNA: TGTGCCAGCATAGACACGTCCTACGAGCAGTACTTC; CDR3: CASIDTSYEQYF
size: -; V: TRBV5-1; J: TRBJ1-4; D: -; DNA: TGCGCCAGCAGCTTGGACAATCTCGGGGAACTGTTTTTT; CDR3: CASSLDNLGELFF
size: few; V: TRBV15; J: TRBJ1-5; D: TRBD1; DNA: TGTGCCACCAGCCCACAGGGGAATCAGCCCCAGCATTTT; CDR3: CATSPQGNQPQHF
size: few; V: TRBV7-3; J: TRBJ1-1; D: -; DNA: TGTGCCAGCAGCTTATCCCCGGCGAACACTGAAGCTTTCTTT; CDR3: CASSLSPANTEAFF
size: -; V: TRBV9; J: TRBJ2-5; D: -; DNA: TGTGCCAGCAGCGCCGGAGGATCCCAAGAGACCCAGTACTTC; CDR3: CASSAGGSQETQYF
size: few; V: TRBV7-8; J: TRBJ2-1; D: -; DNA: TGTGCCAGCAGCTTAGCCCGGGGAACAGAGCAGTTCTTC; CDR3: CASSLARGTEQFF
size: -; V: TRBV27; J: TRBJ1-1; D: -; DNA: TGTGCCAGCAAGTTAGGCGGGGGGCCAGTTGGGGCTTTCTTT; CDR3: CASKLGGGPVGAFF
size: -; V: TRBV28; J: TRBJ2-1; D: -; DNA: TGTGCCAGCAGTTTCGACGTCGGGGGCGATTTTAAAAATGAGCAGTTCTTC; CDR3: CASSFDVGGDFKNEQFF
size: few; V: TRBV12-3/TRBV12-4; J: TRBJ2-5; D: TRBD2; DNA: TGTGCCAGCAGTACGACTAGCGTGGGAGGAGAGACCCAGTACTTC; CDR3: CASSTTSVGGETQYF
size: few; V: TRBV29-1; J: TRBJ2-5; D: -; DNA: TGCAGCGTTGATTGGCTAAACCAAGAGACCCAGTACTTC; CDR3: CSVDWLNQETQYF
size: few; V: TRBV10-1; J: TRBJ1-5; D: TRBD1; DNA: TGCGCCGGGTGGTTCAGGGGGCCTCAGCCCCAGCATTTT; CDR3: CAGWFRGPQPQHF
size: -; V: TRBV5-6; J: TRBJ2-1; D: -; DNA: TGTGCCAGCAGCCCCCTCGATGGCTATGAGCAGTTCTTC; CDR3: CASSPLDGYEQFF
size: many; V: TRBV7-3; J: TRBJ2-5; D: -; DNA: TGTGCCAGCAGCTTAATTGCCGGGGGATCGGAGACCCAGTACTTC; CDR3: CASSLIAGGSETQYF
size: -; V: TRBV9; J: TRBJ1-6; D: -; DNA: TGTGCCAGCAGCGTAAATTGGGGGGGAAATTCACCCCTCCACTTT; CDR3: CASSVNWGGNSPLHF
size: -; V: TRBV3-1; J: TRBJ2-1; D: TRBD1; DNA: TGTGCCAGCAGGAACCTCGGGACAGGCTTTAACAATGAGCAGTTCTTC; CDR3: CASRNLGTGFNNEQFF
size: few; V: TRBV10-3; J: TRBJ2-7; D: TRBD2; DNA: TGTGCCATCACAGCGGGAGACTCCTACGAGCAGTACTTC; CDR3: CAITAGDSYEQYF
size: -; V: TRBV4-3; J: TRBJ2-5; D: -; DNA: TGCGCCAGCAGCCAGTTGGGGGACAATGAGCAGTACTTC; CDR3: CASSQLGDNEQYF
size: -; V: TRBV29-1; J: TRBJ1-1; D: -; DNA: TGCAGCGCCCGCCAGGGAACGAACACTGAAGCTTTCTTT; CDR3: CSARQGTNTEAFF